The 2 T cell receptor beta chains reported below all come from one sample, sequenced in a study of control samples from healthy donors and cancer patients. TCRdb keeps only in-frame clones here, not all; method: immunoSEQ multiplex PCR. The repertoire consists of some 130,000 clones, with 75% to 95% occurring once and the leading ten covering 2% to 3%. Sequencing input: blood. The receptors here all came from a man aged 40-50 years in good health.

The rearrangement uses TRBV5-1 and TRBJ2-3; TRBD1 agrees at 7 bases. Germline CDR1 and CDR2: SGHRS and YFSETQ. The CDR3 covers 12 residues. Trimming took 0 bases from V and 9 from J; bases not matched to a gene: 1. The CDR3 is CASSLEQGTQYF. The CDR3 DNA sequence: TGCGCCAGCAGCTTGGAACAGGGGACGCAGTATTTT.

This clone was observed a few times. The chain couples TRBV2 to TRBJ2-7; 7 nucleotides line up with TRBD2. Per germline, CDR1 SNHLY and CDR2 FYNNEI. Germline trimming cut 5 bases from V and 3 bases from J; bases unmatched to any gene: 7. The CDR3 runs 14 residues. This chain's CDR3 is CASSRGTNIYEQYF. As DNA, the CDR3 is TGTGCCAGCAGTCGGGGGACTAACATCTACGAGCAGTACTTC.